The clone carrying this T cell receptor beta chain was recorded a few times. Its specificity is unknown. The Oncomine TCR Beta short-read assay was what sequenced the DNA obtained from cultured CD4+ T cells. TCRdb called the PCR reads again in MiXCR, with one record for every CDR3 protein. In the table there are about 12,000 distinct CDR3 sequences, 45% to 55% of which are singletons. The treatment here: roughly 11-day PBMC culture with coronavirus spike peptide pools or control peptides (ViraFEST assay). The sample originates from a study of vaccination and CD4 T cells after COVID-19. Broader study findings: SARS-CoV-2-reactive clonotypes rose nonsignificantly, with the median going from 21 to 38.

Trimming stripped 1 base from V and 6 bases from J, with 13 bases between. Germline V gives CDR1 SGHAT, CDR2 FQNNGV. The CDR3 contains 16 residues. Sequenced here: cultured CD4+ T cells from blood, sampled after SARS-CoV-2 vaccination. This TCR came from a human donor with COVID-19. This chain uses TRBV11-2 with TRBJ1-6, with TRBD1 as a possible D gene (6 bases). CDR3 nucleotides: TGTGCCAGCAGCTTAGTTAGGGGGGTTGCTAATTCACCCCTCCACTTT. Amino acids: CASSLVRGVANSPLHF. The full variable domain, completed using reference TRBV11-2 and TRBJ1-6, is EAGVAQSPRYKIIEKRQSVAFWCNPISGHATLYWYQQILGQGPKLLIQFQNNGVVDDSQLPKDRFSAERLKGVDSTLKIQPAKLEDSAVYLCASSLVRGVANSPLHFGNGTRLTVT.